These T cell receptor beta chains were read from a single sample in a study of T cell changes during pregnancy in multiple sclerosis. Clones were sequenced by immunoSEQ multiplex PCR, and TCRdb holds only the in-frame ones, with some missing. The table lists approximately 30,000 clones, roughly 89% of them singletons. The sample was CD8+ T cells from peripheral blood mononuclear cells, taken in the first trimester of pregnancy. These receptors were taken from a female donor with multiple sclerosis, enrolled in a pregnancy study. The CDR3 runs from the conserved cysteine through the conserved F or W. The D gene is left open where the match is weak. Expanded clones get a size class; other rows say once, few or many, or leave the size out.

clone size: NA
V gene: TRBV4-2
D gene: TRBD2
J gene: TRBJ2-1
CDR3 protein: CASSQAAGETNEQFF
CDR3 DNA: TGTGCCAGCAGCCAAGCGGCGGGAGAAACCAATGAGCAGTTCTTC

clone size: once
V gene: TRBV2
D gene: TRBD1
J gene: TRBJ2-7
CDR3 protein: CASGQGAREQYF
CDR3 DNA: TGTGCCAGCGGACAGGGGGCGAGGGAGCAGTACTTC

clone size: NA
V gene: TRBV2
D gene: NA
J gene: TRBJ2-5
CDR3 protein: CASSEEMRETQYF
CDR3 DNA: TGTGCCAGCAGTGAAGAGATGAGGGAGACCCAGTACTTC

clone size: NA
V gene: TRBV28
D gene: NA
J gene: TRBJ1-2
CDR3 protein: CAIQSRDTIYGYTF
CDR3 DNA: TGTGCCATCCAGTCCCGGGACACCATTTATGGCTACACCTTC

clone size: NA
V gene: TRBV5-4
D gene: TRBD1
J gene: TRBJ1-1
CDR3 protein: CASSFWTGKSTQAFF
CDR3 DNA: TGTGCCAGCAGCTTTTGGACAGGCAAATCTACCCAAGCTTTCTTT

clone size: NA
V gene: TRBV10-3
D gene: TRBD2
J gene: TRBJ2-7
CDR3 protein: CATSSGSSYEQYF
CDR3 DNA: TGTGCCACCTCTAGCGGGAGCTCCTACGAGCAGTACTTC

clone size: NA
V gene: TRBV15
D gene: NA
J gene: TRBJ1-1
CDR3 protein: CATSRVGNTEAFF
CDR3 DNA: TGTGCCACCAGCAGAGTCGGGAACACTGAAGCTTTCTTT

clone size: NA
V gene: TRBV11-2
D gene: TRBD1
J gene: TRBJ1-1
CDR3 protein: CASSSLGTANTEAFF
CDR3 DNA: TGTGCCAGCAGCTCCTTAGGGACAGCGAACACTGAAGCTTTCTTT

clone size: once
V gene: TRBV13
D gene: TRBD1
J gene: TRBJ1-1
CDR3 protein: CASSHPPGQGISTEAFF
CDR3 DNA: TGTGCCAGCAGCCACCCCCCGGGACAGGGGATTAGCACTGAAGCTTTCTTT

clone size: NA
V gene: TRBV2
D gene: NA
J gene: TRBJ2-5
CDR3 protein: CASRAVQETQYF
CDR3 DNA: TGTGCCAGCAGGGCGGTACAAGAGACCCAGTACTTC

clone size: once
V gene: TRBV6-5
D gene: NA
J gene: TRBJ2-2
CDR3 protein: CASSYPNTGELFF
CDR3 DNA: TGTGCCAGCAGTTACCCTAACACCGGGGAGCTGTTTTTT

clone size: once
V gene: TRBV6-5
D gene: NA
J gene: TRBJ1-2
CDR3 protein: CASSATGWENYGYTF
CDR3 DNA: TGTGCCAGCAGTGCCACCGGATGGGAGAACTATGGCTACACCTTC

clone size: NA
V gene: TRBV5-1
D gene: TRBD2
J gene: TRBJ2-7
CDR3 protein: CASSSTSFHEQYF
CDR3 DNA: TGCGCCAGCAGCTCGACTAGCTTCCACGAGCAGTACTTC

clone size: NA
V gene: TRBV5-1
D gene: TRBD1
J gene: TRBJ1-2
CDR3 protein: CASSFAGGSYGYTF
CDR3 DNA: TGCGCCAGCAGCTTCGCAGGGGGCAGTTATGGCTACACCTTC

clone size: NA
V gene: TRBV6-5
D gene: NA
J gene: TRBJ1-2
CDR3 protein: CASAEGKGYGYTF
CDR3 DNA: TGTGCCAGCGCGGAGGGAAAGGGCTATGGCTACACCTTC

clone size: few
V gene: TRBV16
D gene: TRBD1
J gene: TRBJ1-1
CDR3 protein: CASSQQGTGVMNTEAFF
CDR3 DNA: TGTGCCAGCAGCCAACAGGGGACAGGGGTAATGAACACTGAAGCTTTCTTT

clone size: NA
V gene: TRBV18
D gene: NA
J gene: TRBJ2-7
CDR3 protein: CASSPRGAYEQYF
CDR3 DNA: TGTGCCAGCTCACCACGGGGGGCCTACGAGCAGTACTTC

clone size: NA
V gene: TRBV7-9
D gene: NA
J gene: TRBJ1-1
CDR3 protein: CASSPGQYNTEAFF
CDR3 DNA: TGTGCCAGCAGCCCCGGACAGTATAACACTGAAGCTTTCTTT

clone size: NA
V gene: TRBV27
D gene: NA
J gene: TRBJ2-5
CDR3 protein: CASTGRDETQYF
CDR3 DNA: TGTGCCAGCACCGGGCGGGATGAGACCCAGTACTTC

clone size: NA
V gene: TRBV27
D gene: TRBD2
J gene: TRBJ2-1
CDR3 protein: CASSLLAQRGGNSNEQFF
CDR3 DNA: TGTGCCAGCAGTTTACTGGCCCAGCGGGGGGGCAATAGCAATGAGCAGTTCTTC

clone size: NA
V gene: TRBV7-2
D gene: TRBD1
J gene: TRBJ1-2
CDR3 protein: CASSLVGQGADGYTF
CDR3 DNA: TGTGCCAGCAGCTTAGTAGGACAGGGGGCCGATGGCTACACCTTC

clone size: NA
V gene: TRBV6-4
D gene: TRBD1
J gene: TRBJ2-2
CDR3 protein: CASSPSGGSAGELFF
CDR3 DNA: TGTGCCAGCAGTCCATCAGGGGGCTCGGCCGGGGAGCTGTTTTTT

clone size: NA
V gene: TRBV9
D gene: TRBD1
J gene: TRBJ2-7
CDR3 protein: CASSVVPGTDSYEQYF
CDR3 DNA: TGTGCCAGCAGCGTAGTTCCCGGGACAGACTCCTACGAGCAGTACTTC

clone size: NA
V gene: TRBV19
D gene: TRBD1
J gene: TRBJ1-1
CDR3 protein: CASSKGQHTEAFF
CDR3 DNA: TGTGCCAGTAGTAAGGGACAGCACACTGAAGCTTTCTTT

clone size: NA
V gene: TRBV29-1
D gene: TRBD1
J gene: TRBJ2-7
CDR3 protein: CSGGGTGTEQYF
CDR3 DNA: TGCAGCGGGGGGGGGACAGGGACCGAGCAGTACTTC

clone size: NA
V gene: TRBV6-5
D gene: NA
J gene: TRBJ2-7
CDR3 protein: CASRPGERIEQYF
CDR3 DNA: TGTGCCAGCAGGCCCGGGGAAAGGATCGAGCAGTACTTC

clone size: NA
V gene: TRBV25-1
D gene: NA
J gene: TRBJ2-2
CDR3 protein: CASSVTGELFF
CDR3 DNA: TGTGCCAGCAGCGTCACCGGGGAGCTGTTTTTT